Reported below is one T cell receptor (beta chain). The antigen is not known. This specimen belongs to a study of STAT5B mutations in CD4+ large granular lymphocyte leukemia. Germline CDR1 is SQVTM and CDR2 is ANQGSEA. J gave up 6 bases and V 5 bases, and 4 bases lay outside the gene matches. The CDR3 contains 12 residues. Study-wide points: Data were not HLA-matched across samples.

Original data processing: A productive frequency of 2.59 x 10-5 was the lowest detectable. Here immunoSEQ multiplex PCR was the method, and the copy in TCRdb shows in-frame clones only, minus some. Clone size and V and J calls were adopted from that table, with D and trimming inferred from the DNA. The table has 30,000 to 40,000 clones, 69% seen once. This rearrangement joins TRBV29-1 to TRBJ2-4, with TRBD2 matching 7 bases. Sequenced sample: CD4+ T cells from blood buffy coats. This receptor was obtained from a human donor in good health. The CDR3 loop is CSVPGGINIQYF. The CDR3 nucleotides read TGCAGCGTTCCCGGGGGGATAAACATTCAGTACTTC.